This TCR beta chain came from a study of T cell responses to AZD1222 COVID-19 vaccine. Study-wide findings and caveats: Baseline antibody screening turned up just six seropositive AZD1222 recipients. Recipients of two AZD1222 doses showed rising Spike-specific TCR breadth and depth. At 160-218 and 743-854, vaccine-associated CD4 TCRs were dominant, and they spanned spike. Clonal diversity was possibly underestimated, and the donors were mostly white British, with more females.

This clone showed up just once. Its antigen is still unknown. This CDR3 spans 16 amino acids. Trimming took off 2 bases at V and 2 bases at J, with 13 bases between the two ends. Germline values: CDR1 SGHTA, CDR2 FQGNSA. TCRdb's copy holds only in-frame clones and misses some; the assay was immunoSEQ multiplex PCR. The data hold 200,000 or so clones, with over 70% observed a single time. The V and J genes are TRBV7-2 and TRBJ2-1; the D is unclear. The sample consisted of peripheral blood, taken on day 0 of MenACWY control vaccination. This receptor was taken from an adult in good health. CDR3 sequence: CASSLKIGSTYNEQFF. CDR3 DNA sequence: TGTGCCAGCAGCTTAAAGATCGGCAGTACCTACAATGAGCAGTTCTTC.